This entry is about one T cell receptor beta chain. Its antigen is unknown. This entry comes from a study of shared clonotypes between healthy human individuals. Turning to the study itself: Each donor contributed plates that comprised three CD4 naive, three CD4 memory, two CD8 naive and one CD8 memory.

Study-wide results and caveats: The low donor count limited represented genetic and exposure-history diversity. Tissues were not sampled, only blood, and their repertoires likely differ.

Splitting of each subset's genomic DNA was done evenly across several immunoSEQ plates. Profiled with immunoSEQ multiplex PCR; TCRdb holds only in-frame clones, not every one. This sample yields a few million clones, of which 85% to 95% are seen a single time; 0.39% belongs to the top ten. Trimming at V came to 0 bases and at J to 5 bases, leaving 10 bases not matched to a gene. Per the germline V gene, CDR1 is SGHRS and CDR2 is YFSETQ. This CDR3 is built from 16 residues. The sequence was obtained from a man between 18 and 29 years old in good health. Some clones in this sample may be carry-over from other donors' samples. The sequenced sample consisted of naive CD4+ T cells from PBMCs. Subset defined: CD45RA+ positively selected. V gene TRBV5-1 combines with J gene TRBJ2-5, with 7 bases lining up with TRBD1. The CDR3 nucleotides read TGCGCCAGCAGCTTGGGGCCACAGGGGCCCGGGGAGACCCAGTACTTC. Its protein is CASSLGPQGPGETQYF.